One sample yielded the 18 T cell receptor beta chains listed below, sequenced in a study of blood T cell repertoires in COVID-19. Clones were read by immunoSEQ multiplex PCR, and TCRdb kept only the in-frame ones, dropping some. This sample carries approximately 100,000 clones, roughly 86% of them seen once, and the ten largest clones take 10%. The source material was peripheral blood. These receptors came from a man in his forties or fifties with acute or convalescent COVID-19.

The chain has TRBV5-4 and TRBJ2-7, with 10 bases matching TRBD2. There are 15 residues in the CDR3. The J segment lost 2 bases and the V segment lost 0 bases, leaving 2 bases of the junction unmatched. Germline lookup yields CDR1 SGHNT and CDR2 YYREEE (reference sequence). In nucleotides, the CDR3 is TGTGCCAGCAGCTTGGAAGCGGGAGGGCCCTACGAGCAGTACTTC. Its protein product is CASSLEAGGPYEQYF.

This clone has just one count. The chain carries TRBV5-1 and TRBJ1-1; D is unresolved. Between the trimmed V and J ends, which lost 4 bases and 0 bases, there was a span of 7 bases. CDR1 and CDR2 from the germline V gene are SGHRS and YFSETQ. The CDR3 sequence is 13 residues long. This chain's CDR3 is CASSPTMNTEAFF. The CDR3 DNA follows: TGCGCCAGCAGCCCAACAATGAACACTGAAGCTTTCTTT.

The chain is built from TRBV18 and TRBJ2-2; TRBD1 matches at 10 bases. CDR1 is KGHSH and CDR2 is LQKENI in the germline V gene. V lost 6 bases, J lost 6 bases, and 7 bases stayed unmatched. CDR3 length equals 15 residues. The CDR3 spells CASSVDRGRAGELFF. CDR3 nucleotides: TGTGCCAGCTCGGTCGACAGGGGGCGCGCCGGGGAGCTGTTTTTT.

There are a few counts of this clone. The chain uses TRBV29-1 and TRBJ2-7; 11 bases agree with TRBD2. V dropped 6 bases and J dropped 0; count of bases not matched to a gene: 4. In germline, CDR1 is SQVTM, CDR2 ANQGSEA. The CDR3 totals 14 residues. The CDR3 reads CSVPGTSGSYEQYF. CDR3 DNA sequence: TGCAGCGTCCCCGGGACTAGCGGCTCCTACGAGCAGTACTTC.

The genes are TRBV19 and TRBJ1-1; D is possibly TRBD1 (5 bases). V was trimmed by 7 bases and J by 1 base, leaving 13 bases between them. The CDR3 runs 14 residues. Germline lookup yields CDR1 LNHDA and CDR2 SQIVND (reference sequence). CDR3 residues: CASTTRDSNTEAFF. The CDR3 DNA is TGTGCCAGTACAACCCGGGACTCGAACACTGAAGCTTTCTTT. Filled out from reference TRBV19 and TRBJ1-1, the complete variable domain reads DGGITQSPKYLFRKEGQNVTLSCEQNLNHDAMYWYRQDPGQGLRLIYYSQIVNDFQKGDIAEGYSVSREKKESFPLTVTSAQKNPTAFYLCASTTRDSNTEAFFGQGTRLTVV.

The V and J genes are TRBV3-1 (or the pseudogene TRBV3-2) and TRBJ2-1; a weak D match, TRBD2 (6 bases). The CDR3 consists of 15 residues. Germline loops: CDR1 LGHDT, CDR2 YNNKEL (reference sequence). The V end lost 4 bases, the J end lost 4 bases, and 14 bases lay between the germline ends. In DNA form, the CDR3 reads TGTGCCAGCAGCCCTACCCGGGACTTGTACAATGAGCAGTTCTTC. Translation gives CASSPTRDLYNEQFF.

The chain is built from TRBV15 and TRBJ2-1; no firm D call. Per the germline V gene, CDR1 is LNHNV and CDR2 is YYDKDF (reference sequence). This CDR3 has 18 residues. Trimming shortened V by 0 bases and J by 3 bases, and 18 bases separated the two germline ends. The chain's CDR3 is CATSRDRGSRINYNEQFF. The DNA of the CDR3 is TGTGCCACCAGCAGAGATCGCGGTAGCCGGATTAACTACAATGAGCAGTTCTTC.

This rearrangement joins TRBV27 to TRBJ1-5; 12 nucleotides agree with TRBD1. J was trimmed by 6 bases and V by 7 bases; bases with no gene match: 10. The CDR3 is 16 amino acids. Germline loops: CDR1 MNHEY, CDR2 SMNVEV (reference sequence). The CDR3 reads CASTTSGTGGTQPQHF. The CDR3 coding sequence is TGTGCCAGCACTACCTCCGGGACAGGGGGCACTCAGCCCCAGCATTTT.

The chain has TRBV6-2 or TRBV6-3 and TRBJ2-1; 11 bases align to TRBD2. Per the germline V gene, CDR1 is MNHEY and CDR2 is SVGEGT. The CDR3 consists of 14 residues. V lost 2 bases, J lost 12 bases, and 6 bases stayed unmatched. This CDR3 reads CASSYLLAGEGQFF. CDR3 nucleotide sequence: TGTGCCAGCAGTTACCTACTAGCGGGAGAGGGGCAGTTCTTC.

The sample holds a few counts of this clone. This chain uses TRBV7-9 with TRBJ1-3, with 8 bases lining up with TRBD1. With V trimmed by 4 bases and J by 3 bases, 5 bases remained unmatched. Germline CDR1 SEHNR, CDR2 FQNEAQ (reference sequence). The length of the CDR3 is 15 residues. DNA for the CDR3: TGTGCCAGCAGCTCCGGACAGGGACTTGGAAACACCATATATTTT. Translated: CASSSGQGLGNTIYF.

The chain is built from TRBV7-9 and TRBJ2-3, with D possibly being TRBD2 (5 bases). V lost 8 bases and J lost 0, with 15 bases in between. This CDR3 region has 15 residues. The V gene's germline CDR1 is SEHNR and CDR2 FQNEAQ (reference sequence). CDR3 loop: CASCRGSQSTDTQYF. The CDR3 nucleotides are TGTGCCAGCTGTCGAGGGAGTCAGAGCACAGATACGCAGTATTTT. Full variable domain (rest looked up from reference TRBV7-9 and TRBJ2-3): DTGVSQNPRHKITKRGQNVTFRCDPISEHNRLYWYRQTLGQGPEFLTYFQNEAQLEKSRLLSDRFSAERPKGSFSTLEIQRTEQGDSAMYLCASCRGSQSTDTQYFGPGTRLTVL.

The CDR3 reads CASSGGLAISYEQYF. CDR3 in DNA: TGTGCCAGCAGCGGCGGACTAGCGATCTCCTACGAGCAGTACTTC. The chain joins TRBV3-1 (or the pseudogene TRBV3-2) to TRBJ2-7; 9 positions agree with TRBD2. V lost 5 bases, J lost 0 bases, and 5 bases stayed unmatched. Germline V gene lookup returns CDR1 LGHDT and CDR2 YNNKEL (reference sequence). The CDR3 is 15 amino acids.

The chain has TRBV4-2 and TRBJ2-1; 8 bases align to TRBD2. Looked up from germline, CDR1 is LGHNA and CDR2 is YNFKEQ. J lost 0 bases, V lost 5 bases, and 12 bases had no gene match. CDR3 length: 18 amino acids. CDR3 sequence: CASSSQLADRSSYNEQFF. The DNA of the CDR3 is TGTGCCAGCAGCTCACAACTAGCGGATCGGAGCTCCTACAATGAGCAGTTCTTC.

This clone was picked up one time. The chain carries TRBV6-5 and TRBJ2-1, with 10 bases fitting TRBD1. CDR3 size: 13 residues. V gave up 4 bases and J gave up 7 bases; unmatched junction bases: 1. CDR1 is MNHEY and CDR2 is SVGAGI in the germline V gene. This CDR3 is CASSSDRGNEQFF. DNA for the CDR3: TGTGCCAGCAGTTCGGACAGGGGGAATGAGCAGTTCTTC.

This chain links TRBV11-2 with TRBJ1-1; D gene unclear. Germline CDR1 and CDR2: SGHAT and FQNNGV. The CDR3 has 12 amino acids. V lost 4 bases to trimming and J lost 4 bases, with 7 bases between them. Written as DNA, the CDR3 is TGTGCCAGCAGCTGGCAGGTCACTGAAGCTTTCTTT. It translates to CASSWQVTEAFF.

This clone appeared a single time. The V gene is TRBV12-3 or TRBV12-4, the J gene TRBJ1-3, with 7 positions matching TRBD1. This CDR3 has 13 residues. The V segment lost 4 bases and the J segment 7 bases; nucleotides outside the gene matches: 4. The CDR3 region has the DNA TGTGCCAGCAGTTACAGGGGAGGCAACACCATATATTTT. Translating it yields CASSYRGGNTIYF.

The CDR3 DNA reads TGTGCCAGTAGTCCTAGCGGAAATGCCTACGAGCAGTACTTC. The encoded protein is CASSPSGNAYEQYF. The chain has TRBV19 and TRBJ2-7; 7 positions match TRBD2. The CDR3 contains 14 residues. Germline CDR1 reads LNHDA; CDR2 reads SQIVND (reference sequence). V shed 5 bases and J 2 bases; nucleotides not matched to a gene: 6.

V and J are TRBV19 and TRBJ1-5; 7 bases line up with TRBD1. Germline V gene sequence: CDR1 LNHDA, CDR2 SQIVND (reference sequence). V lost 9 bases and J lost 5; bases outside the gene matches: 4. The CDR3 runs 12 residues. CDR3 sequence reads: CASDRDHQPQHF. The CDR3 DNA reads as TGTGCCAGCGACAGGGATCATCAGCCCCAGCATTTT.